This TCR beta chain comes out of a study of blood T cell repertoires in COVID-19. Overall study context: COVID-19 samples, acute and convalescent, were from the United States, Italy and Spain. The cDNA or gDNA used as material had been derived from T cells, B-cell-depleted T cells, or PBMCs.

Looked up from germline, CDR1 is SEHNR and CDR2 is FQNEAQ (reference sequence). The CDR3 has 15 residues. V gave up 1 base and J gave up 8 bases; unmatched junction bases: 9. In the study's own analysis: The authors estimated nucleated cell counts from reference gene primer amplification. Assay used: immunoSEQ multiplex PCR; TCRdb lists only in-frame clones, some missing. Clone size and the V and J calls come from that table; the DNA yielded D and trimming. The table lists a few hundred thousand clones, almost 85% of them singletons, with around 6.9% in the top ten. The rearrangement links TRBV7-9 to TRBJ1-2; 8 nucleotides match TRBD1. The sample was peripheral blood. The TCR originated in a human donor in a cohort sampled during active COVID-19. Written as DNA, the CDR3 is TGTGCCAGCAGCTTAGAGGCAGGGGGCGAGTGGGGCTACACCTTC. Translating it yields CASSLEAGGEWGYTF.